This entry is about one T cell receptor (beta chain). Its target is unknown. V lost 4 bases and J lost 0; bases outside the gene matches: 10. The CDR3 is made up of 18 amino acids. The V gene's germline CDR1 is MGHRA and CDR2 YSYEKL. The record originates from a study of T cells in localized non-small cell lung cancer. Whole-study results and caveats: Heterogeneity remains possible, as sequencing covered one tumor region only. There was higher T cell clonality in uninvolved adjacent lung than in tumor, and it was highest there. Median detection of top 100 tumor clones in adjacent lung was over 45 clones. Increased T cell density in blood showed an association with longer overall survival.

The protocol was immunoSEQ multiplex PCR, while the TCRdb copy is restricted to in-frame clones and leaves out a portion. The sample records tens of thousands of clones, 85% to 90% being singletons. The chain has TRBV4-1 and TRBJ2-4, with 9 bases matching TRBD1. The sample here was peripheral blood, taken before any cancer treatment. This TCR was sampled from a male donor aged 60 or over with stage I lung adenocarcinoma. The CDR3 nucleotides are TGCGCCAGCAGCCTAAGGACAGGGGAGTTAGTAGCCAAAAACATTCAGTACTTC. Amino acid sequence: CASSLRTGELVAKNIQYF.